The sequence of this T cell receptor (beta chain) was determined in a study of cytomegalovirus exposure and HLA in healthy donors (dated by TCRdb to about 2017). With respect to the entire study: In an earlier analysis of about 560 of the donors, roughly 300 Gb of sequence data and 90 million to 120 million unique TCR beta sequences from roughly 190 million T cells were reported. About 320 gigabases of sequencing data and roughly 90 million unique TCR sequences were included in an early release covering roughly 700 HLA-typed donors. The genetic ancestry cluster associated with self-reported Caucasian donors included over 65% of the 398 genotyped donors. The aim of the study was to test whether cataloging public T cell receptors could identify signatures of past pathogen exposure. The T cell repertoires of 666 subjects were profiled by immunosequencing and related to cytomegalovirus serostatus. In addition to the first cohort of 666 subjects, a separate validation cohort of 100 to 150 different subjects was used. High-throughput TCR immunosequencing, statistical association of individual TCRs with disease status, and machine learning were combined to predict cytomegalovirus infection status. To study patterns of TCR occurrence, a later analysis re-analyzed previously published TCR beta repertoires from under 750 donors and added high-resolution HLA genotyping. In the later analysis, no new phenotypic data were used to find candidate immune exposures; instead, reliance was placed on TCR beta sequences and their occurrence across donors. An earlier analysis of 587 of the donors applied high-throughput TCR beta sequencing to assess whether each TCR beta V gene segment acted as functional or pseudogenic. Donor age, sex, ethnicity and CMV serostatus were compiled together with the repertoire data. A later genetic analysis took genome-wide SNP genotypes for about 55% of the roughly 700 donors and used that subset as a discovery cohort. All discovery cohort repertoires had been generated using a single sequencing platform. Both class I and class II loci were covered by HLA typing, at four-digit resolution. Typing coverage differed by locus: A, B, C, DRB1 and DQB1 were typed in roughly 629-630 donors, DQA1 in roughly 500, DPA1 in around 600, and DPB1 in just under 480. Roughly 5 DR-DQ haplotypes were handled as single units for association and clustering, since linkage in the cohort was strong. Among around 400 genotyped donors of the cohort, an average of approximately 220,000 unique TCR beta nucleotide sequences was sequenced per donor, of which approximately 18% were non-productive. Points the paper makes about the study in general: The authors suggested that the approach could potentially be extended to other disease states and immunological phenotypes. The classifier was reported to diagnose cytomegalovirus status with high specificity and sensitivity in both the original and validation cohorts. In a later genetic analysis, fewer N-insertions in productive TCRs were reported among donors in an Asian-associated ancestry cluster than the roughly 700-donor mean. In an earlier analysis of approximately 600 of the donors, most TCR beta V segments were observed in productive rearrangements about 87% or about 30% of the time, broadly matching IMGT annotations. In a later analysis, most CMV-associated TCR beta chains were found to appear HLA-restricted, with HLA associations seemingly driven largely by CMV exposure. Linkage disequilibrium might explain the correlated functional status among segregating V segments, but an unknown experimental factor could not be ruled out. According to a later analysis, parvovirus B19, influenza, CMV and Epstein-Barr virus appeared linked to several top co-occurrence clusters. Three of the identified cytomegalovirus-associated TCR beta chains were confirmed in vitro to be specific for cytomegalovirus antigens. A later analysis associated about 17,000 TCR beta sequences with specific HLA alleles at a false discovery rate of 0.05. Across donors, most TCR sequences were observed very rarely, whereas some public TCRs were present in many individuals. A total of around 150 TCR beta chains were listed by the study as associated with cytomegalovirus. Immune exposure information for the cohort was limited to CMV serostatus. Because HLA typing was missing for some donors at each locus, association tests included only the typed subset. In a later analysis, TCR association rates were found to vary across HLA loci, with the most associated TCRs seen for DRB1 alleles and the fewest for HLA-C alleles. Compared with equally common non-associated chains, HLA-associated TCR beta chains in a later analysis were more clonally expanded and had lower generation probabilities. The cohort was sequenced for TCR beta chains only, and without alpha or paired-chain data the features that could be detected were limited. The 87-base-pair reads could not distinguish some IMGT-functional V segments, including TRBV6-2 and TRBV6-3, so those segments were excluded. An association between a missense DCLRE1C variant and V-gene and J-gene trimming of TCR beta chains was found in a later genetic analysis and replicated in an independent cohort. A further reported finding was that TCR beta sequences accurately predicted the HLA-A and HLA-B alleles for most subjects in the first cohort. The sequencing pipeline was judged likely to have produced a cluster of highly shared sequence variants as a technical artifact. The presence/absence analyses assumed that sequencing depth was roughly uniform across donors, and that assumption may not be true. Because counts were too low, about 15 rarely observed V segments, including chromosome 9 orphons, were left out of the earlier analysis of 500 to 650 of the donors. Strong co-occurrence of HLA alleles, especially DR and DQ, made assigning TCR associations to individual alleles difficult.

The CDR3 has 15 amino acids, counting the end cysteine and phenylalanine. Kept here is only the CDR3 DNA, which spans 45 bases and is read in frame from base 1. Trimming at the junction amounts to 3 bases on V and 2 bases on J, and the germline ends lie 12 bases apart. As encoded in the germline V gene (reference sequence), CDR1 is LNHDA while CDR2 is SQIVND. The cohort comprised more than 550 healthy bone marrow donors. All cohort members were sampled while nominally healthy, although unrecorded immune exposures were likely present. The donor tested CMV seropositive, placing the donor among the 310 or so seropositive members of the cohort. Each donor provided a peripheral blood sample, and peripheral blood mononuclear cells were used for TCR beta sequencing. Genomic DNA extraction from the blood cell samples was performed with the Qiagen DNeasy Blood Extraction Kit. With respect to this clone: The specificity of this receptor is unknown. No base qualities exist here, and no much larger clone lies one base off it.

The library was built by means of the immunoSEQ multiplex PCR assay. For the multiplex PCR, a mixture combining 60 forward primers for TCR Vbeta segments and 13 reverse primers for TCR Jbeta segments was used. A multiplex PCR assay on genomic DNA amplified the CDR3 region of rearranged TCR beta genes. The amplified TCR beta libraries were sequenced on the Illumina HiSeq System as 87-base-pair reads. The paper's data handling went like this. A later analysis tallied around 80 million unique TCR beta chains across the 640 or so repertoires, and some 10 million of those chains were shared by two or more donors. Raw reads were error-corrected and collapsed into unique sequences by a nearest-neighbor algorithm in which closely related sequences were merged to remove PCR and sequencing errors. To assign V, D and J gene segments, CDR3 sequences were aligned to IMGT reference sequences. Each retained sequence needed at least a six-nucleotide match to both a V gene segment and a J gene segment. Rearrangements were classified as productive when the CDR3 lacked stop codons and remained in frame with V and J, and all other rearrangements were classified as non-productive. Following IMGT convention, CDR3 was defined as the stretch from the second conserved V-encoded cysteine up to the conserved J-encoded phenylalanine. Sequences without an unambiguous match to a single V gene segment were excluded from the earlier analysis of approximately 560 of the donors. An earlier analysis of fewer than 650 of the donors classified V segments as functional when productive rearrangements were above 56.7% and as segregating when the standard deviation between donors was above 5%. A statistical classification framework was built to diagnose cytomegalovirus status from the catalog of TCR beta chain sequences. V and J gene assignment, in a later analysis, came from comparing TCR nucleotide sequences with IMGT/GENE-DB human TR gene sequences. The TCRdist pipeline was used in a later analysis to assign CDR3 sequences and most-parsimonious VDJ recombination scenarios. A later analysis defined each TCR beta chain by its CDR3 amino acid sequence plus V-gene family, and excluded reads lacking a unique V-gene family. To address suspected cross-contamination and a sequencing artifact, a later analysis removed some 620 highly shared, low-generation-probability nucleotide sequences. For each public chain, a later analysis derived a clonal expansion index from normalized ranks of inferred template counts within each repertoire. A later analysis computed generation probabilities with a VDJ recombination model fitted to out-of-frame rearrangements, and checked the results against IGoR. In a later analysis, hypergeometric tests were used to score TCR-TCR, TCR-HLA and TCR-CMV co-occurrence, with a repertoire-size bias correction applied to TCR pairs. A later analysis estimated false discovery rates by permuting HLA or CMV assignments 20 times. A later analysis grouped co-occurring TCRs with DBSCAN, adding TCRdist sequence similarity when clustering within HLA-allele-positive subsets. Co-occurrence clustering excluded repertoires with fewer than 30,000 or more than 120,000 public chains, plus five with anomalous nucleotide sharing. The source is immuneACCESS, and TCRdb retained only in-frame sequences with V and J called. Part of the clones is not carried over; for the studies checked, unresolved V genes explain less than half of this, and the remainder is unexplained. That table is the source of V, J and clone size, and D and trimming were worked out from the DNA. The sample yields some 120,000 clones; 8% to 11% were counted once. The top ten clones comprise 4.5% to 5% of the sample.

Sequenced input: PBMCs. The sequence is built from TRBV19 and TRBJ2-3; matching of 6 bases hints at TRBD2 as the D gene. The source is a woman aged 18 to 35 in good health and CMV-seropositive. The DNA sequence is as follows: TGTGCCAGTAGTATCAGAGCGGGTGACACAGATACGCAGTATTTT. This is translated as CASSIRAGDTDTQYF.